The 24 T cell receptor beta chains in this list originate from one sample, sequenced in a study of response to subunit inactivated influenza vaccine. MiXCR, applied by TCRdb to the RT-PCR reads, yields one record per CDR3 protein. The data hold about 530,000 distinct CDR3 sequences, with approximately 12% observed a single time. Material: PBMCs from blood, obtained on the day of vaccination. These TCRs come from a man aged 45 to 65 who received an inactivated influenza vaccine.

This clonotype occurred a few times. This sequence joins TRBV20-1 and TRBJ2-3; D is tentatively TRBD1 or TRBD2 (6 bases each). Germline V lookup: CDR1 DFQATT, CDR2 SNEGSKA (reference sequence). The CDR3 spans 14 residues. Trimming took 5 bases from V and 1 from J, leaving 13 bases between them. Written as DNA, the CDR3 is TGCAGTGCTGGGGACTCAGGGGGCACAGATACGCAGTATTTT. Its protein is CSAGDSGGTDTQYF.

As concerns this clonotype: Compared with germline, one end of the junction differs, possibly owing to a read error. The chain links TRBV20-1 to TRBJ2-1; 11 bases are a match to TRBD2. Germline V gene sequence: CDR1 DFQATT, CDR2 SNEGSKA (reference sequence). The CDR3 is 14 amino acids. The CDR3 sequence is CGARALAGGYEQFF. The CDR3 DNA follows: TGCGGTGCTAGAGCCCTAGCGGGAGGCTATGAGCAGTTCTTC.

This clonotype was seen only a few times. The chain has TRBV7-9 and TRBJ2-5; no clear D gene. CDR3 length: 14 residues. CDR1 is SEHNR, CDR2 FQNEAQ, per germline (reference sequence). V shed 6 bases and J shed 2 bases, with 13 bases lying between them. The CDR3 DNA follows: TGTGCCAGCAGTTCACCTTGGGGTCAAGAGACCCAGTACTTC. Amino acid sequence: CASSSPWGQETQYF.

V is TRBV7-9 and J is TRBJ1-1; D ambiguous. Trimming cost V 5 bases and J 11 bases, with 21 bases left between them. The V gene's germline CDR1 is SEHNR and CDR2 FQNEAQ (reference sequence). CDR3 size: 14 residues. In DNA form, the CDR3 reads TGTGCCAGCAGCCCCAAGGCAGACGGAAAAGTGGCTTTCTTT. This gives the protein CASSPKADGKVAFF. Using reference TRBV7-9 and TRBJ1-1 for the parts outside the CDR3, the full variable domain is DTGVSQNPRHKITKRGQNVTFRCDPISEHNRLYWYRQTLGQGPEFLTYFQNEAQLEKSRLLSDRFSAERPKGSFSTLEIQRTEQGDSAMYLCASSPKADGKVAFFGQGTRLTVV.

This chain connects TRBV24-1 to TRBJ2-5; 9 nucleotides line up with TRBD1. The CDR3 has 18 residues. Germline CDR1 is KGHDR and CDR2 is SFDVKD. Trimming removed 2 bases from V and 4 bases from J; junction bases left unmatched: 13. The CDR3 is CATSDSGRDRVSSETQYF. CDR3 coding DNA: TGTGCCACCAGTGATTCCGGCCGGGACAGGGTCTCCTCAGAGACCCAGTACTTC.

The rearrangement links TRBV7-8 to TRBJ2-1; the match to TRBD1 covers 9 bases. Germline V gene data show CDR1 as SGHVS and CDR2 as FQNEAQ. V lost 1 base to trimming and J lost 7 bases; unmatched junction nucleotides: 5. The CDR3 sequence is 15 residues long. This CDR3 reads CASSLGTGVWNEQFF. DNA for the CDR3: TGTGCCAGCAGCTTAGGGACAGGGGTTTGGAATGAGCAGTTCTTC.

This clonotype has only one observation. The junction differs from germline at one of its ends, possibly a read error. The chain joins TRBV20-1 to TRBJ2-3, with a tentative D call TRBD1 (6 bases). Germline V CDR1 and CDR2: DFQATT, SNEGSKA (reference sequence). There are 15 residues in the CDR3. The CDR3 DNA sequence: TGCTGTGCTAGCCCTCTACAGGGTCTCACAGATACGCAGTATTTT. This codes for CCASPLQGLTDTQYF.

This clonotype was observed a few times. This chain joins TRBV5-1 and TRBJ2-3; weak D call: TRBD2 (6 bases). CDR3 length: 16 amino acids. The V end lost 2 bases, the J end lost 5 bases, and 18 bases lay between the germline ends. Germline V lookup: CDR1 SGHRS, CDR2 YFSETQ. The CDR3 is CASSFGSGGIRDTQYF. In DNA form, the CDR3 reads TGCGCCAGCAGCTTCGGAAGCGGCGGGATTAGAGATACGCAGTATTTT.

In this sample, this clonotype turned up many times. The CDR3 DNA reads TGTGCCAGCAGTTTTGGTAGCGCTAGCACAGATACGCAGTATTTT. This sequence encodes CASSFGSASTDTQYF. This chain joins TRBV12-3 or TRBV12-4 and TRBJ2-3; tentative D call: TRBD2 (5 bases). This CDR3 contains 15 residues. V was trimmed by 3 bases and J by 0 bases, leaving 10 bases between them.

This rearrangement joins TRBV4-3 to TRBJ1-2; TRBD1 might be the D (5 bases). Trimming cost V 1 base and J 7 bases, with 13 bases left between them. CDR1 is LGHNA and CDR2 is YSLEER in the germline V gene. This CDR3 is built from 14 residues. CDR3 DNA sequence: TGCGCCAGCAGCCAAGTGGGGGGGTTTGGTGGCTACACCTTC. Amino acids: CASSQVGGFGGYTF.

The table lists this clonotype with a few counts. The chain employs TRBV6-2 or TRBV6-3 and TRBJ2-3, with 7 bases identical to TRBD1. V trimming: 5 bases; J trimming: 1 base; junction bases outside the gene matches: 3. Germline lookup yields CDR1 MNHEY and CDR2 SVGEGT. The CDR3 is made up of 14 amino acids. CDR3 protein: CASSDRAGTDTQYF. The CDR3 DNA reads as TGTGCCAGCAGTGACAGGGCGGGCACAGATACGCAGTATTTT.

The chain carries TRBV7-9 and TRBJ2-5; no definite D call. V was shortened by 0 bases and J by 6 bases, with 8 bases between the two germline ends. Germline V gives CDR1 SEHNR, CDR2 FQNEAQ (reference sequence). The CDR3 is 13 amino acids. CDR3: CASSLAPVQTQYF. In DNA, the CDR3 is TGTGCCAGCAGCTTAGCGCCAGTCCAGACCCAGTACTTC.

This chain joins TRBV20-1 and TRBJ2-7, with 8 bases matching TRBD2. V was pared by 0 bases and J by 3 bases, with 10 bases of the junction left unmatched. CDR1 is DFQATT and CDR2 is SNEGSKA in the germline V gene (reference sequence). The length of the CDR3 is 16 residues. CDR3 nucleotides: TGCAGTGCTAGAGAATTACTACTAGCGGAAAACTACGAGCAGTACTTC. Translation: CSARELLLAENYEQYF.

The chain joins TRBV6-2 or TRBV6-3 to TRBJ2-5, with TRBD2 matching over 8 bases. The CDR3 has 15 residues. CDR1 and CDR2 (germline): MNHEY, SVGEGT. V shed 6 bases and J 1 base; nucleotides not matched to a gene: 7. Here the CDR3 DNA reads TGTGCCAGCAGGAACCTAGCGGGTGGCCAAGAGACCCAGTACTTC. The encoded protein is CASRNLAGGQETQYF.

V gene TRBV10-2 combines with J gene TRBJ2-3, with 12 bases fitting TRBD2. This CDR3 contains 18 residues. Germline values: CDR1 WSHSY, CDR2 SAAADI. V dropped 0 bases and J dropped 5; count of bases not matched to a gene: 9. The CDR3 sequence is CASSESKSSGGAIDTQYF. The CDR3 region has the DNA TGCGCCAGCAGTGAGTCGAAATCTAGCGGGGGGGCCATAGATACGCAGTATTTT.

The chain is built from TRBV7-2 and TRBJ2-7; 9 bases agree with TRBD1. CDR1 SGHTA and CDR2 FQGNSA come from the germline V gene. The V segment lost 4 bases and the J segment 2 bases; nucleotides outside the gene matches: 6. The CDR3 totals 15 residues. The CDR3 protein is CASSSDRGETYEQYF. CDR3 coding DNA: TGTGCCAGCAGCTCAGACAGGGGGGAGACCTACGAGCAGTACTTC.

The chain couples TRBV7-6 to TRBJ1-5; D call uncertain. V lost 5 bases and J 9 bases, leaving 14 bases between the germline ends. This CDR3 has 13 amino acids. The germline CDR1 and CDR2 sequences are SGHVS and FNYEAQ. The CDR3 loop reads CASSLDAVSPQHF. CDR3 nucleotide sequence: TGTGCCAGCAGCCTAGACGCGGTATCGCCCCAGCATTTT. Based on the CDR3 plus reference TRBV7-6 and TRBJ1-5, the full variable domain is GAGVSQSPRYKVTKRGQDVALRCDPISGHVSLYWYRQALGQGPEFLTYFNYEAQQDKSGLPNDRFSAERPEGSISTLTIQRTEQRDSAMYRCASSLDAVSPQHFGDGTRLSIL.

This clonotype occurred a few times. The rearrangement links TRBV9 to TRBJ2-7; 8 nucleotides match TRBD2. V lost 2 bases, J lost 3 bases, and 10 bases stayed unmatched. Germline V lookup: CDR1 SGDLS, CDR2 YYNGEE. This CDR3 contains 16 residues. The CDR3 loop reads CASSVPDSGTNYEQYF. The CDR3 DNA follows: TGTGCCAGCAGCGTCCCGGATAGCGGGACTAACTACGAGCAGTACTTC.

The chain employs TRBV3-1 and TRBJ2-5, with 8 bases lining up with TRBD1. The CDR3 totals 14 residues. The V and J ends lost 4 bases and 5 bases, in that order; junction bases with no gene match: 6. Germline lookup yields CDR1 LGHDT and CDR2 YNNKEL (reference sequence). The CDR3 region has the DNA TGTGCCAGCAGCCCCAGGGACAGGTGGGAGACCCAGTACTTC. The encoded protein is CASSPRDRWETQYF.

This chain connects TRBV15 to TRBJ2-6, with TRBD2 matching over 14 bases. V was pared by 8 bases and J by 2 bases, with 5 bases of the junction left unmatched. The CDR3 has 17 amino acids. The germline CDR1 and CDR2 sequences are LNHNV and YYDKDF (reference sequence). The CDR3 loop is CATGTSGSRTGANVLTF. CDR3 nucleotides: TGTGCCACCGGGACTAGCGGGAGTAGGACTGGGGCCAACGTCCTGACTTTC.

The chain is built from TRBV2 and TRBJ2-2; unclear D gene. CDR3 size: 16 residues. V was clipped by 6 bases and J by 4 bases, with 18 bases between them. The germline V gene has CDR1 SNHLY and CDR2 FYNNEI. The CDR3 coding sequence is TGTGCCAGCAGGGCTCCCAGGAATAGTGGCACCGGGGAGCTGTTTTTT. It is translated as CASRAPRNSGTGELFF.

This clonotype was recorded a few times. This chain links TRBV6-2 or TRBV6-3 with TRBJ1-1, with no clear D. The germline CDR1 and CDR2 sequences are MNHEY and SVGEGT. V was pared by 2 bases and J by 4 bases, with 5 bases between. This CDR3 region has 12 residues. CDR3 residues: CASSYGSTEAFF. DNA for the CDR3: TGTGCCAGCAGTTACGGTTCCACTGAAGCTTTCTTT.

V usage is TRBV7-9 and J usage is TRBJ2-6; D may be TRBD1 (6 bases). Germline V CDR1 and CDR2: SEHNR, FQNEAQ (reference sequence). Trimming removed 7 bases at V and 3 bases at J, with 13 bases between. This CDR3 is 15 amino acids long. Here the CDR3 DNA reads TGTGCCAGCACCAGGGGTGCGGATGGGGCCAACGTCCTGACTTTC. Translation gives CASTRGADGANVLTF.

This clonotype came up many times. This chain links TRBV27 with TRBJ2-2; D not certain. Germline values: CDR1 MNHEY, CDR2 SMNVEV (reference sequence). The CDR3 consists of 15 residues. Trimming took 3 bases from V and 1 from J, leaving 9 bases between them. DNA of the CDR3: TGTGCCAGCAGTTTCCGAATAGGGAACACCGGGGAGCTGTTTTTT. Protein product: CASSFRIGNTGELFF.